This T cell receptor (beta chain) was profiled in a study of T cell responses to AZD1222 COVID-19 vaccine. Study conclusions and caveats: Unmutated variant regions reportedly attract nearly half of all spike-specific TCRs. Mapped onto spike, vaccine-associated CD4 TCRs spanned it and were dominant at 160-218 and 743-854. There were mostly white British donors and more females than males, and clonal diversity was possibly underestimated. Increased Spike-specific TCR breadth and depth were observed after two AZD1222 doses.

For this clone: The antigen remains undetermined.

The CDR3 extends over 20 amino acids. Per the germline V gene, CDR1 is SGHRS and CDR2 is YFSETQ. Trimming removed 2 bases from V and 0 bases from J, with 23 bases in between. The repertoire was sequenced with immunoSEQ multiplex PCR; TCRdb's copy has only in-frame clones and lacks some. Counted here are tens of thousands of clones, over 75% occurring once; the ten biggest clones make up around 15%. Sequencing was performed on peripheral blood, taken on day 0 of AZD1222 vaccination. This TCR derives from an adult in good health. The chain combines TRBV5-1 with TRBJ1-4; unclear D gene. The CDR3 loop reads CASSFLEMDLTHPTNEKLFF. The CDR3 coding sequence is TGCGCCAGCAGCTTCTTAGAGATGGACTTGACGCATCCAACTAATGAAAAACTGTTTTTT.